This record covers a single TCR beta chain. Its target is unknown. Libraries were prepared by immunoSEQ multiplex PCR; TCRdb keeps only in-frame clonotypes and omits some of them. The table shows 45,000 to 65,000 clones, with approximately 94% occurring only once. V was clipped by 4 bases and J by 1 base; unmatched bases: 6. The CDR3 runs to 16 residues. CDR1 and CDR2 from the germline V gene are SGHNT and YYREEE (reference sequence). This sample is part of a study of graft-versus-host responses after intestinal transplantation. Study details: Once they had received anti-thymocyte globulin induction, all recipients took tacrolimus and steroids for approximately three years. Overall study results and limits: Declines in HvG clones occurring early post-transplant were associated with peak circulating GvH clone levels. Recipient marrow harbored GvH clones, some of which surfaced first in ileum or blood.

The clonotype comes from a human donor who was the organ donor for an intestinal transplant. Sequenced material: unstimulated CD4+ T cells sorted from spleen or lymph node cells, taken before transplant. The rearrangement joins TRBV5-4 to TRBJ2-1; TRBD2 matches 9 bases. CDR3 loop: CASSGGLALSYNEQFF. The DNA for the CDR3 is TGTGCCAGCAGCGGGGGACTAGCCCTTTCCTACAATGAGCAGTTCTTC.